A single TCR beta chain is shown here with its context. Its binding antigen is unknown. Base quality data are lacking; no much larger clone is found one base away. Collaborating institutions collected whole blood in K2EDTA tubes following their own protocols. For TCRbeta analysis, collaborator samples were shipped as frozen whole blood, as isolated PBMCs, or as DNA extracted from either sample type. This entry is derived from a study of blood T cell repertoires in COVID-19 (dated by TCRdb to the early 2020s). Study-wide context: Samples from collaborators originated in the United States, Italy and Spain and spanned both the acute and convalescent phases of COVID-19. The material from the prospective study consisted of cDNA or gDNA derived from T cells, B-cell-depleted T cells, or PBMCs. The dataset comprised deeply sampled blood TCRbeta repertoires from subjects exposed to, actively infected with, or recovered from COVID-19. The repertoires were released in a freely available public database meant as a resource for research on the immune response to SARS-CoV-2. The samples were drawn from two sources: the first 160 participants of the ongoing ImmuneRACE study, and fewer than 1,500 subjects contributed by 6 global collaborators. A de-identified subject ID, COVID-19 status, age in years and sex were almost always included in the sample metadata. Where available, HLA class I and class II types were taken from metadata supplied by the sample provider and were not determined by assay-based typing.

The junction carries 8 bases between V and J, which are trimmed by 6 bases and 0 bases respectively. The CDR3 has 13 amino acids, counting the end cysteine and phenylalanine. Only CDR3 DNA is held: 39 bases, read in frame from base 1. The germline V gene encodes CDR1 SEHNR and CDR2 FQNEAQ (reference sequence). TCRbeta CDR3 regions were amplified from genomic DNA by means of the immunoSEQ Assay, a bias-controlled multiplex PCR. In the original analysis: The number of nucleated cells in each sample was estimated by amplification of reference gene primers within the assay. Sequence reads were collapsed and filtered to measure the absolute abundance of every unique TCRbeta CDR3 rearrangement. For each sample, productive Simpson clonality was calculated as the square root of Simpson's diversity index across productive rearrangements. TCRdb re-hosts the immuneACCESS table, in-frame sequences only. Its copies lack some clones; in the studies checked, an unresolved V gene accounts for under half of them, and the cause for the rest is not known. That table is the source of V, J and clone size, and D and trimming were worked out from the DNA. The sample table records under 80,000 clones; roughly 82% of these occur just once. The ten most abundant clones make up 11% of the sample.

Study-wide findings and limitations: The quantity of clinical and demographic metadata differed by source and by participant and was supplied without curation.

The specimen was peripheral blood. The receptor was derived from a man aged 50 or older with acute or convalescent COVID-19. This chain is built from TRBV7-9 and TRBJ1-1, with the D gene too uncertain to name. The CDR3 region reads CASSKGVNTEAFF. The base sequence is TGTGCCAGCAGTAAAGGAGTGAACACTGAAGCTTTCTTT.